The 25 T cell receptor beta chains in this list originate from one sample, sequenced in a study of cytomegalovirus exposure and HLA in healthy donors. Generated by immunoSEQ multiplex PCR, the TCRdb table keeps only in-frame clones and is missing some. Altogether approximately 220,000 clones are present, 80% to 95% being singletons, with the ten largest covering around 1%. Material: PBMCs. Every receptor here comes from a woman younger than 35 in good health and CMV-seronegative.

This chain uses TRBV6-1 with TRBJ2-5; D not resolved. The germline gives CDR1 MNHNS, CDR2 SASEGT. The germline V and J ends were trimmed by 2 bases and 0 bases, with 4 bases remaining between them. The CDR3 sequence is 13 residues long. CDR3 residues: CASSETNQETQYF. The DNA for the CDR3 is TGTGCCAGCAGTGAAACAAACCAAGAGACCCAGTACTTC.

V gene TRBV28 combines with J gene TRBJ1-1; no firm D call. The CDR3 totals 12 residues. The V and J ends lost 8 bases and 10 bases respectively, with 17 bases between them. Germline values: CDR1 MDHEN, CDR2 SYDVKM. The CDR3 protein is CASSERAAGAFF. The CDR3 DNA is TGTGCCAGCTCGGAGAGGGCGGCGGGAGCTTTCTTT.

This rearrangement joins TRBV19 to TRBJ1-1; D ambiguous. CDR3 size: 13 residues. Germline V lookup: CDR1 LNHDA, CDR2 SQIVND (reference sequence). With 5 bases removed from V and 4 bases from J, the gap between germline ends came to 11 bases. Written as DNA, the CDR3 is TGTGCCAGTAGTGGCGAGGGTTCCACTGAAGCTTTCTTT. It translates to CASSGEGSTEAFF.

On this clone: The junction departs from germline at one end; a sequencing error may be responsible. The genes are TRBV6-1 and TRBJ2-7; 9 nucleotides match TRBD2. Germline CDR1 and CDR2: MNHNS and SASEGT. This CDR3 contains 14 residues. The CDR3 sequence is CASSASGTIYEQYF. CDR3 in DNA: TGTGCCAGCAGTGCTAGCGGGACCATCTACGAACAGTACTTC.

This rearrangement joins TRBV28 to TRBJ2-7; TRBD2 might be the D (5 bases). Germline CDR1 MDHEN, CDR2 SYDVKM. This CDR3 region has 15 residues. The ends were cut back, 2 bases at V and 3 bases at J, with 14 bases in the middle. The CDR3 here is CASSLSELVIYEQYF. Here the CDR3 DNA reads TGTGCCAGCAGTTTAAGTGAACTAGTTATCTACGAGCAGTACTTC.

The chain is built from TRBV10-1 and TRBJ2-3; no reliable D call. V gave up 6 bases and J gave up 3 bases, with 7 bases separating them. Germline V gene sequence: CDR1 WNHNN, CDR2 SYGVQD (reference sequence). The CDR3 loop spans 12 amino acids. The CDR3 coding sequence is TGCGCCAGCAGCACCGGGACAGATACGCAGTATTTT. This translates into CASSTGTDTQYF.

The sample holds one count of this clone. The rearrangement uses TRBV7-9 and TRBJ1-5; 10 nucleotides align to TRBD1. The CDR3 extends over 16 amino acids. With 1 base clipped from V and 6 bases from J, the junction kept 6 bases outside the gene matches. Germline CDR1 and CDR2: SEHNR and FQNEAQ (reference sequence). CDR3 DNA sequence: TGTGCCAGCAGCTTAGGGGGACAGGGGTTCGCTCAGCCCCAGCATTTT. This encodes CASSLGGQGFAQPQHF.

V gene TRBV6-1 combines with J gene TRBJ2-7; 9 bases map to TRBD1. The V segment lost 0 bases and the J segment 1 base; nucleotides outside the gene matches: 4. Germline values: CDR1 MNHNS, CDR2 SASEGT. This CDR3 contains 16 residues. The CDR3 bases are TGTGCCAGCAGTGAAGCGGTAGGGACAGGGTCCTACGAGCAGTACTTC. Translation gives CASSEAVGTGSYEQYF.

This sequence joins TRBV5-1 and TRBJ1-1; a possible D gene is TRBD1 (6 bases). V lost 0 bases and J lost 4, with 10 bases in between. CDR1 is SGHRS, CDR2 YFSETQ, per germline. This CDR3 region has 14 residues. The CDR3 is CASSLARGITEAFF. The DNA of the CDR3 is TGCGCCAGCAGCTTGGCGAGGGGGATCACTGAAGCTTTCTTT.

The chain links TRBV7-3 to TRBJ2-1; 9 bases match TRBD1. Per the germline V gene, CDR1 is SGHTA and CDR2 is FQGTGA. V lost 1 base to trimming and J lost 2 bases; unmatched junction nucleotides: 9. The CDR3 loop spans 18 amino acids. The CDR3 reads CASSLSGSGTGTYNEQFF. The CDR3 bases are TGTGCCAGCAGCTTAAGCGGGTCGGGGACAGGGACCTACAATGAGCAGTTCTTC.

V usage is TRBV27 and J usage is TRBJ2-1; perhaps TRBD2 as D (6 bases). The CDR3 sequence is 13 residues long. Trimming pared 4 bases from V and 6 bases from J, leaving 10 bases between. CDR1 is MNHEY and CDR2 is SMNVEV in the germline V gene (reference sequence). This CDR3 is CASSWGLANEQFF. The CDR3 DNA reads TGTGCCAGCAGTTGGGGACTGGCCAATGAGCAGTTCTTC.

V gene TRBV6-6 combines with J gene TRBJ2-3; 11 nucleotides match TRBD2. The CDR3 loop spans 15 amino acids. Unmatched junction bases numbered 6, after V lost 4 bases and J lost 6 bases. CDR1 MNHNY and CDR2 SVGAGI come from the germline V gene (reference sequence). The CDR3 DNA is TGTGCCAGCAGTTTTAGCGGGAGGGCCAGTGATACGCAGTATTTT. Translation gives CASSFSGRASDTQYF.

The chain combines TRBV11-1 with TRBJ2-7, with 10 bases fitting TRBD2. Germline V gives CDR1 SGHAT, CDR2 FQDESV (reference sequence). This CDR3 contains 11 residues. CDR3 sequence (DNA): TGTGCGTCTAGCGGGAGTTACGAGCAGTACTTC. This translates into CASSGSYEQYF.

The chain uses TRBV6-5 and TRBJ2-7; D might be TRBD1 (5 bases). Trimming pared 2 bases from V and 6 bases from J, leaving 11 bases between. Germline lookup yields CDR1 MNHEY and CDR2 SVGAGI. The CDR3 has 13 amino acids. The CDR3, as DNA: TGTGCCAGCAGTTACGGACATAGCAGCGAGCAGTACTTC. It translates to CASSYGHSSEQYF.

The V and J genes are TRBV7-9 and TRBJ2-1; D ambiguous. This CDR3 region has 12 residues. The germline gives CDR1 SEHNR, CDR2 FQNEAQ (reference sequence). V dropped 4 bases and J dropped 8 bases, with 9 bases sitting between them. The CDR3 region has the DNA TGTGCCAGCAGCTCCACTCCGCATGAGCAGTTCTTC. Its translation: CASSSTPHEQFF.

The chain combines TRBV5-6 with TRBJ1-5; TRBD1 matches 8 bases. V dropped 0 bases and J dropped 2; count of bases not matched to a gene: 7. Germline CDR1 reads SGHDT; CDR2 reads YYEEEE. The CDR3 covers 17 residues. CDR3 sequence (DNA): TGTGCCAGCAGCTTGGCGTCAGGGGGCTGGGGCAATCAGCCCCAGCATTTT. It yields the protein CASSLASGGWGNQPQHF.

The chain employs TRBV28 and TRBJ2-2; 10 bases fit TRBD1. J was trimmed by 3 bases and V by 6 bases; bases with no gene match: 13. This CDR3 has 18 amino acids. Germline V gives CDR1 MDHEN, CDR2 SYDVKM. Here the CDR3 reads CASSLKGLGQGYTGELFF. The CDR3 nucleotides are TGTGCCAGCAGCCTCAAGGGATTGGGACAGGGGTACACCGGGGAGCTGTTTTTT.

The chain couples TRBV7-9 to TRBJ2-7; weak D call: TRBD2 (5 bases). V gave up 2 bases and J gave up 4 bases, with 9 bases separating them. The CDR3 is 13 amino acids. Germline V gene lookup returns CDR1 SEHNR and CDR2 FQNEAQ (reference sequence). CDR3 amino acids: CASSLPGSYEQYF. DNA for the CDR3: TGTGCCAGCAGCTTACCGGGGTCATACGAGCAGTACTTC. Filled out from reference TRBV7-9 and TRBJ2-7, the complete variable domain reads DTGVSQNPRHKITKRGQNVTFRCDPISEHNRLYWYRQTLGQGPEFLTYFQNEAQLEKSRLLSDRFSAERPKGSFSTLEIQRTEQGDSAMYLCASSLPGSYEQYFGPGTRLTVT.

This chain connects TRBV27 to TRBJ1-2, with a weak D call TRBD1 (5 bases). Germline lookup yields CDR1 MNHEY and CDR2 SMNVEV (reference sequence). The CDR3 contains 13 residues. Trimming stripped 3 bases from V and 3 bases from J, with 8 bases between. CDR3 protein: CASSLQGDYGYTF. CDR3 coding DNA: TGTGCCAGCAGTTTGCAGGGTGACTATGGCTACACCTTC.

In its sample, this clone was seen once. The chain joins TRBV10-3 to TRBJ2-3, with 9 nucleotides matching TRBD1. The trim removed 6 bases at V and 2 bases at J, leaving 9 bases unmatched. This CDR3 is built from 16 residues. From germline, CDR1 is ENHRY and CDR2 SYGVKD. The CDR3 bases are TGTGCCATCAGCAGAAGCGGGACAGGGTTCACAGATACGCAGTATTTT. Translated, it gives CAISRSGTGFTDTQYF.

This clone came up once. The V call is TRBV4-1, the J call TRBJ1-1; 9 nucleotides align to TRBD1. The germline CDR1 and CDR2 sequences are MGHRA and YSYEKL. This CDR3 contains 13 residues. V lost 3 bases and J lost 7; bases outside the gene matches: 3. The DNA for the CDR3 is TGCGCCAGCAGCCACGGGACAGGGCGTGAAGCTTTCTTT. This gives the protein CASSHGTGREAFF.

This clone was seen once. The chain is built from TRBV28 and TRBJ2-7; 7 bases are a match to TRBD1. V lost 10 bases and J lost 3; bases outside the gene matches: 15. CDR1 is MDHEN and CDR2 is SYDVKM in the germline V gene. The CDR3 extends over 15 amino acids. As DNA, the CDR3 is TGTGCCACGAAATTCGGGGACAGCCAAATCTACGAGCAGTACTTC. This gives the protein CATKFGDSQIYEQYF. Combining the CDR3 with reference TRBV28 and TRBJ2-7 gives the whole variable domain DVKVTQSSRYLVKRTGEKVFLECVQDMDHENMFWYRQDPGLGLRLIYFSYDVKMKEKGDIPEGYSVSREKKERFSLILESASTNQTSMYLCATKFGDSQIYEQYFGPGTRLTVT.

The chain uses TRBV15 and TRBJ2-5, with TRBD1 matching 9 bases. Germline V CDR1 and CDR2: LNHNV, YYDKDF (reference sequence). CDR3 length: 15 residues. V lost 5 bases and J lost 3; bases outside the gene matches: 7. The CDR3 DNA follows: TGTGCCACCAGCTTTAACCGGGACAGGGAAGAGACCCAGTACTTC. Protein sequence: CATSFNRDREETQYF.

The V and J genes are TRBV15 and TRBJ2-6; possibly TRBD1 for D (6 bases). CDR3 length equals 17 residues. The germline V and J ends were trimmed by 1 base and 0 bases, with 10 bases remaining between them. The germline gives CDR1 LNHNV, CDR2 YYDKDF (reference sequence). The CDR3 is CATSRATGLSGANVLTF. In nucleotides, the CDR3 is TGTGCCACCAGCAGAGCCACAGGGCTCTCTGGGGCCAACGTCCTGACTTTC.

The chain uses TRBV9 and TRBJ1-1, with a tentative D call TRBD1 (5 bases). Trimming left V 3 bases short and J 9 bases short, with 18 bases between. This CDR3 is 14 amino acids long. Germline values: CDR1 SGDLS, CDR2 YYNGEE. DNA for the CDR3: TGTGCCAGCAGCGACAGGAGTAGGACATACCAAGCTTTCTTT. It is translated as CASSDRSRTYQAFF.